This T cell receptor (beta chain) was captured by sequencing in a study of beta chain features in type 1 diabetes. As every portion of the isolated RNA was reverse transcribed, the sequencing read expressed TCRB transcripts. This table comes from immunoSEQ multiplex PCR, and its TCRdb copy is limited to in-frame clones, with some not included. The sample comprises some 160,000 clones, roughly 9.1% of which are singletons, and 2% to 2.5% rests with the top ten. CDR3 length: 14 amino acids. After removal of 6 bases from V and 2 bases from J, the junction contained 9 bases not matched to a gene. Germline loops: CDR1 SQVTM, CDR2 ANQGSEA. This clone was detected only a few times. The sample has other DNA sequences that encode this CDR3 too.

The TCR originated in a woman between 18 and 29 years old in good health. The specimen sequenced was central memory CD4+ T cells from blood. J is TRBJ2-7 and V is TRBV29-1, with 8 positions matching TRBD1. CDR3 sequence: CSVGGGQGTYEQYF. Here the CDR3 DNA reads TGCAGCGTCGGGGGCGGACAGGGAACCTACGAGCAGTACTTC.